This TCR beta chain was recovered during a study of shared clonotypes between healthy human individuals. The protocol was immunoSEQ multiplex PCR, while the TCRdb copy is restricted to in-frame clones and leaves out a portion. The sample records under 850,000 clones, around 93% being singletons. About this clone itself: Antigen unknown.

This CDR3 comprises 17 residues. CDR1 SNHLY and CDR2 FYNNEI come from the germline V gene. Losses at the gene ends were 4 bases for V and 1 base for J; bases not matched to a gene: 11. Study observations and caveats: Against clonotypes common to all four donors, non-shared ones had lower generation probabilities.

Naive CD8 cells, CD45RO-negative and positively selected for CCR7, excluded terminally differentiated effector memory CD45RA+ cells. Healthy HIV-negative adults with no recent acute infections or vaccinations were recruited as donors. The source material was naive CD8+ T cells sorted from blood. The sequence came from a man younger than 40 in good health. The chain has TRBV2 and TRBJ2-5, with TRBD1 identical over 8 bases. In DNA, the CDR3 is TGTGCCAGCAGTGCCCCCGGGACAGGAGATGCCCAAGAGACCCAGTACTTC. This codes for CASSAPGTGDAQETQYF.